These 23 T cell receptor beta chains were all obtained from the same sample, sequenced in a study of brain T cells in children with intractable seizures (dated by TCRdb to the early 2020s). The method behind the library was the immunoSEQ multiplex PCR assay. TCRdb took over this immuneACCESS table, retaining in-frame rearrangements with V and J assigned. Such tables are incomplete; in checked studies, under half of the missing clones stem from an unresolved V gene, and the remainder is unexplained. The sample yields about 340,000 clones; over 90% were counted once. The leading ten clones occupy 5.5% to 6% of the sample. Sample time point, as interpreted from the label and publication: blood from clinic visit 5 months post-surgery; TSC patient then seizure free. Sequencing was performed on peripheral blood, taken roughly 5 months after surgery. The receptors were sampled from a boy under three years old with tuberous sclerosis and intractable seizures.

The chain uses TRBV7-8 and TRBJ2-2; D gene ambiguous. CDR1 and CDR2 (germline): SGHVS, FQNEAQ. CDR3 size: 17 residues. The V end lost 5 bases, the J end lost 0 bases, and 16 bases lay between the germline ends. Here the CDR3 reads CASSEYFSRPNTGELFF. The CDR3 coding sequence is TGTGCCAGCAGCGAGTACTTTAGCCGCCCGAACACCGGGGAGCTGTTTTTT.

V is TRBV30 and J is TRBJ1-5; D is unclear. Germline V gene lookup returns CDR1 GTSNPN and CDR2 SVGIG (reference sequence). The germline V and J ends were trimmed by 0 bases and 6 bases, with 12 bases remaining between them. This CDR3 has 14 amino acids. The CDR3 sequence is CAWSVGQFGQPQHF. CDR3 nucleotides: TGTGCCTGGAGTGTAGGGCAGTTTGGTCAGCCCCAGCATTTT.

The V gene is TRBV30, the J gene TRBJ2-7; D is tentatively TRBD1 or TRBD2 (5 bases each). This CDR3 is built from 13 residues. Between the trimmed V and J ends, which lost 8 bases and 6 bases, there was a span of 20 bases. Germline values: CDR1 GTSNPN, CDR2 SVGIG (reference sequence). The CDR3 sequence: CAGMGTYSLEQYF. The CDR3 DNA reads as TGTGCCGGGATGGGGACGTATTCCCTCGAGCAGTACTTC.

This rearrangement joins TRBV15 to TRBJ2-3; 9 positions agree with TRBD2. The CDR3 length is 16 residues. Germline V CDR1 and CDR2: LNHNV, YYDKDF (reference sequence). The junction had 8 bases not matched to a gene; V was cut back by 0 bases and J by 7 bases. This CDR3 is CATSRDPGGRGNTQYF. In DNA form, the CDR3 reads TGTGCCACCAGCAGAGATCCCGGCGGGAGGGGTAATACGCAGTATTTT.

This sequence joins TRBV7-3 and TRBJ1-1; D uncertain. The CDR3 loop spans 18 amino acids. V lost 5 bases and J 4 bases, leaving 26 bases between the germline ends. The germline gives CDR1 SGHTA, CDR2 FQGTGA. The DNA for the CDR3 is TGTGCCAGCAGCCCCCCGTGCTGGGCAAGAGGAACAAGCACTGAAGCTTTCTTT. This sequence encodes CASSPPCWARGTSTEAFF.

The chain joins TRBV28 to TRBJ1-1; D is ambiguous. CDR1 and CDR2 (germline): MDHEN, SYDVKM. V was pared by 3 bases and J by 1 base, with 6 bases between. This CDR3 spans 13 amino acids. DNA of the CDR3: TGTGCCAGCAGTTTGGCTGCGAACACTGAAGCTTTCTTT. Translating it yields CASSLAANTEAFF. Full variable domain (rest looked up from reference TRBV28 and TRBJ1-1): DVKVTQSSRYLVKRTGEKVFLECVQDMDHENMFWYRQDPGLGLRLIYFSYDVKMKEKGDIPEGYSVSREKKERFSLILESASTNQTSMYLCASSLAANTEAFFGQGTRLTVV.

The J gene is TRBJ1-2, the V gene TRBV11-3, with no clear D. Between the trimmed V and J ends, which lost 3 bases and 3 bases, there was a span of 8 bases. Per germline, CDR1 SGHNT and CDR2 YENEEA. The CDR3 spans 13 residues. The CDR3: CASSFDGYYGYTF. In nucleotides, the CDR3 is TGTGCCAGCAGCTTTGACGGATACTATGGCTACACCTTC.

This sequence joins TRBV5-1 and TRBJ1-1; maybe TRBD1 (5 bases). The length of the CDR3 is 14 residues. Between the trimmed V and J ends, which lost 0 bases and 3 bases, there was a span of 9 bases. Germline V gives CDR1 SGHRS, CDR2 YFSETQ. The DNA of the CDR3 is TGCGCCAGCAGCTTGGTCTTGGGGGACACTGAAGCTTTCTTT. Protein: CASSLVLGDTEAFF.

The chain carries TRBV5-6 and TRBJ2-1, with 8 bases aligning to TRBD2. After removal of 2 bases from V and 0 bases from J, the junction contained 1 base not matched to a gene. This CDR3 has 15 amino acids. The germline V gene has CDR1 SGHDT and CDR2 YYEEEE. CDR3 in amino acids: CASSFLAGSYNEQFF. The CDR3 DNA follows: TGTGCCAGCAGCTTTCTAGCGGGCTCCTACAATGAGCAGTTCTTC. The entire variable domain, with the rest obtained from reference TRBV5-6 and TRBJ2-1, is as follows: DAGVTQSPTHLIKTRGQQVTLRCSPKSGHDTVSWYQQALGQGPQFIFQYYEEEERQRGNFPDRFSGHQFPNYSSELNVNALLLGDSALYLCASSFLAGSYNEQFFGPGTRLTVL.

The chain couples TRBV5-5 to TRBJ2-7, with TRBD1 matching over 10 bases. The ends lost 4 bases at V and 5 bases at J; junction bases unmatched: 9. From germline, CDR1 is SGHKS and CDR2 YYEKEE (reference sequence). CDR3 length equals 15 residues. The CDR3 nucleotides are TGTGCCAGCAGCCCTCGGGACAGGGGTTGGCACGAGCAGTACTTC. It translates to CASSPRDRGWHEQYF. Variable domain in full (rest from reference TRBV5-5 and TRBJ2-7): DAGVTQSPTHLIKTRGQQVTLRCSPISGHKSVSWYQQVLGQGPQFIFQYYEKEERGRGNFPDRFSARQFPNYSSELNVNALLLGDSALYLCASSPRDRGWHEQYFGPGTRLTVT.

This clone occurred a few times. The chain links TRBV5-4 to TRBJ1-1; 7 nucleotides agree with TRBD1. Germline lookup yields CDR1 SGHNT and CDR2 YYREEE (reference sequence). Losses at the gene ends were 2 bases for V and 2 bases for J; bases not matched to a gene: 9. The CDR3 totals 16 residues. CDR3 sequence (DNA): TGTGCCAGCAGCTTATCGCCCCGGACAGGAAACACTGAAGCTTTCTTT. Translating it yields CASSLSPRTGNTEAFF. Drawing the rest from reference TRBV5-4 and TRBJ1-1, the complete variable domain is ETGVTQSPTHLIKTRGQQVTLRCSSQSGHNTVSWYQQALGQGPQFIFQYYREEENGRGNFPPRFSGLQFPNYSSELNVNALELDDSALYLCASSLSPRTGNTEAFFGQGTRLTVV.

The genes are TRBV6-1 and TRBJ1-4, with D possibly TRBD1 on 5 matching bases. CDR1 and CDR2 (germline): MNHNS, SASEGT. The CDR3 has 19 residues. V was cut by 1 base and J by 7 bases, with 25 bases left in between. The CDR3 region has the DNA TGTGCCAGCAGTGAAGATGATCCGGGAACGCCAGGGCACGCTGAAAAACTGTTTTTT. Protein product: CASSEDDPGTPGHAEKLFF.

The genes are TRBV7-8 and TRBJ2-3, with 10 bases matching TRBD2. V trimming: 2 bases; J trimming: 2 bases; junction bases outside the gene matches: 16. Germline CDR1 and CDR2: SGHVS and FQNEAQ. CDR3 length: 20 residues. CDR3 DNA: TGTGCCAGCAGCTTAATTTGGGGACAGTCACTAGCGGGACTCACAGATACGCAGTATTTT. Its translation: CASSLIWGQSLAGLTDTQYF. The whole variable domain, filled in from reference TRBV7-8 and TRBJ2-3, reads GAGVSQSPRYKVAKRGQDVALRCDPISGHVSLFWYQQALGQGPEFLTYFQNEAQLDKSGLPSDRFFAERPEGSVSTLKIQRTQQEDSAVYLCASSLIWGQSLAGLTDTQYFGPGTRLTVL.

The chain combines TRBV5-5 with TRBJ1-5, with D tentatively TRBD1 (5 bases). The CDR3 extends over 15 amino acids. Per germline, CDR1 SGHKS and CDR2 YYEKEE (reference sequence). V lost 4 bases, J lost 0 bases, and 11 bases lay in between. The CDR3 DNA reads as TGTGCCAGCAGCGCGGGGGGAGCTAGCAATCAGCCCCAGCATTTT. It translates to CASSAGGASNQPQHF.

This chain links TRBV11-2 with TRBJ2-5; 7 bases agree with TRBD1. CDR3 length equals 15 residues. From germline, CDR1 is SGHAT and CDR2 FQNNGV. J gave up 5 bases and V 5 bases, and 11 bases lay outside the gene matches. The CDR3 spells CASSLPRQGQETQYF. In DNA, the CDR3 is TGTGCCAGCAGCCTTCCTCGACAGGGTCAGGAGACCCAGTACTTC.

This sequence joins TRBV5-5 and TRBJ2-7; D is unclear. V shed 1 base and J shed 1 base, with 6 bases lying between them. Germline lookup yields CDR1 SGHKS and CDR2 YYEKEE (reference sequence). The CDR3 is 13 residues long. CDR3 sequence reads: CASSLRNSYEQYF. In DNA, the CDR3 is TGTGCCAGCAGCTTGCGAAATTCCTACGAGCAGTACTTC.

This chain uses TRBV9 with TRBJ2-7; D might be TRBD1 or TRBD2, each matching 6 bases. The V and J ends lost 4 bases and 5 bases respectively, with 16 bases between them. Germline values: CDR1 SGDLS, CDR2 YYNGEE. This CDR3 contains 14 residues. The CDR3 bases are TGTGCCAGCAGCCCCTCTCACAGGGAGGACGAGCAGTACTTC. It specifies CASSPSHREDEQYF.

The chain employs TRBV4-1 and TRBJ2-2; maybe TRBD1 (6 bases). The V and J ends lost 4 bases and 4 bases respectively, with 13 bases between them. The CDR3 runs 15 residues. CDR1 and CDR2 from the germline V gene are MGHRA and YSYEKL. The CDR3 DNA is TGCGCCAGCAGCCCACTCCGGGACATCACCGGGGAGCTGTTTTTT. It codes for CASSPLRDITGELFF.

The gene calls are TRBV2 and TRBJ2-7, with 7 bases lining up with TRBD2. CDR1 is SNHLY, CDR2 FYNNEI, per germline. With V trimmed by 7 bases and J by 4 bases, 10 bases remained unmatched. There are 14 residues in the CDR3. The DNA of the CDR3 is TGTGCCAGCATCCCCCGAGGGCGGGGGTACGAGCAGTACTTC. Translating it yields CASIPRGRGYEQYF.

The V and J genes are TRBV4-2 and TRBJ2-7; no reliable D call. Per the germline V gene, CDR1 is LGHNA and CDR2 is YNFKEQ. The V end lost 0 bases, the J end lost 2 bases, and 11 bases lay between the germline ends. CDR3 size: 15 residues. Here the CDR3 DNA reads TGTGCCAGCAGCCAAGATGGTCACACTCCCTACGAGCAGTACTTC. Protein product: CASSQDGHTPYEQYF.

CDR3 in DNA: TGTGCCAGCAGTCGGGACACCTATGGCTACACCTTC. It encodes CASSRDTYGYTF. This rearrangement joins TRBV2 to TRBJ1-2; perhaps TRBD1 as D (6 bases). Germline V CDR1 and CDR2: SNHLY, FYNNEI. V lost 5 bases to trimming and J lost 4 bases, with 8 bases between them. CDR3 size: 12 residues.

The V call is TRBV27, the J call TRBJ2-7, with 7 bases lining up with TRBD2. The CDR3 extends over 15 amino acids. V gave up 8 bases and J gave up 2 bases; unmatched junction bases: 12. The germline V gene has CDR1 MNHEY and CDR2 SMNVEV (reference sequence). The CDR3 nucleotides are TGTGCCAGCTCTTCTAGCCCGGGAGGAACCTACGAGCAGTACTTC. It is translated as CASSSSPGGTYEQYF.

The genes are TRBV11-3 and TRBJ1-1; D is unclear. The ends were cut back, 5 bases at V and 2 bases at J, with 15 bases in the middle. The germline V gene encodes CDR1 SGHNT and CDR2 YENEEA. CDR3 length: 15 residues. DNA for the CDR3: TGTGCCAGCAGCCACCGGGCCTTTATCAACACTGAAGCTTTCTTT. Its translation is CASSHRAFINTEAFF.